This T cell receptor beta chain comes out of a study of CD8 T cells in ankylosing spondylitis. General study findings and limits: Significant enrichment of disease-linked clones was reported in matched ankylosing spondylitis synovial fluid. Prior work had noted some motif variants in reactive arthritis blood and synovial fluid. A TCR beta motif of eight highly homologous variants appeared characteristic of ankylosing spondylitis blood.

To note about this clonotype: What it recognizes is unknown.

The CDR3 length is 15 residues. Trimming took 5 bases from V and 3 from J; bases not matched to a gene: 4. Germline loops: CDR1 MRHNA, CDR2 SNTAGT. Quantitative 5'-RACE with molecular barcodes generated TCR beta libraries. MiXCR, run by TCRdb on the 5' RACE reads, gives a single entry per CDR3 protein. This table has more than 150,000 distinct CDR3 sequences, around a sixth appearing once. The sequencing sample was made of blood, either unsorted or a sorted T cell fraction (not recorded which). The TCR was taken from a male donor aged 5 to 29 with ankylosing spondylitis or in good health (not recorded which). The rearrangement joins TRBV6-4 to TRBJ2-3; 11 bases agree with TRBD2. CDR3 DNA: TGTGCCAGCAGTAAGGGACTAGCGGAGACAGATACGCAGTATTTT. Residues: CASSKGLAETDTQYF.